This T cell receptor (beta chain) is drawn from a study of shared clonotypes between healthy human individuals. CD4+ cells were split into CD45RA+ naive and CD45RA-negative memory subsets. Some clones are missing from TCRdb's copy, which holds only in-frame ones; the method was immunoSEQ multiplex PCR. The repertoire consists of about 2.3 million clones, with just under 95% occurring once and the leading ten covering approximately 0.41%. Comments on this clone: The sample has other DNA sequences that encode this CDR3 too.

Trimming shortened V by 1 base and J by 7 bases, and 10 bases separated the two germline ends. This CDR3 is 13 amino acids long. Germline assignment: CDR1 SEHNR and CDR2 FQNEAQ (reference sequence). The chain combines TRBV7-9 with TRBJ1-2, with a weak D call TRBD1 (6 bases). The TCR sequence derives from a man aged 18-30 years in good health. Some clones in this sample may be carry-over from other donors' samples. Sequencing used naive CD4+ T cells from PBMCs. Subset noted: CD45RA+ positively selected. As DNA, the CDR3 is TGTGCCAGCAGCTTAGTAGGGGGTGTTGGCTACACCTTC. Amino acid sequence: CASSLVGGVGYTF. The full variable domain, in which reference TRBV7-9 and TRBJ1-2 provide the parts outside the CDR3, is DTGVSQNPRHKITKRGQNVTFRCDPISEHNRLYWYRQTLGQGPEFLTYFQNEAQLEKSRLLSDRFSAERPKGSFSTLEIQRTEQGDSAMYLCASSLVGGVGYTFGSGTRLTVV.